Given below is one T cell receptor beta chain in context. Its target antigen remains unknown. No base-level quality is on record; no much larger clone is a single base apart. Genomic DNA served as template for TCR beta VDJ combination and CDR3 sequence profiling. An Illumina HiSeq 2000 was the platform used for TCR repertoire sequencing. For the original study's pipeline: Repertoire assessment relied on Simpson's diversity index, CDR3 size and DJ length profiles, and TRBV/TRBJ rearrangement plots. The immunodominant clone was defined as the most abundant DNA sequence in deep sequencing data. CDR3 amino acid sequences were screened for sharing across subjects and were compared with published repertoires and the VDJdb database. TCRdb took the public reads, trimmed them with fastp at Q25, ran MiXCR for clone calling and kept in-frame beta chains. Identical CDR3 protein sequences are pooled into one entry, listed with their most common genes and DNA. The V and J calls here are based on TCRdb, not the publication. This sample is represented by hundreds of thousands of distinct CDR3 sequences; 70% to 85% of them were singletons. In total, the top ten clones hold approximately 40% of the sample.

This sample stems from a study of CD8+CD57+ T cells in acquired aplastic anemia (dated by TCRdb to the late 2010s). Background for the entire study: Extracted DNA from sorted CD4+ and CD8+ cells averaged around 3.3 ug, ranging from about 0.18 to 27.4 ug. A CD8+CD57+ expansion meant a frequency higher than the mean frequency seen in healthy subjects. Here is what the overall study found, with its caveats: CD8+ Simpson's diversity did not differ significantly between patients and healthy controls (P=0.060). Around 30 CD8+ CDR3 sequences were shared between patients and controls but appeared highly expressed in patients and within their immunodominant clones.

V is reduced by 4 bases and J by 4 bases, leaving a spacing of 11 bases between them. Inclusive of the bounding cysteine and phenylalanine, the CDR3 is 14 residues long. Only CDR3 DNA is held: 42 bases, read in frame from base 1. Via the germline V gene, CDR1 is SNHLY and CDR2 FYNNEI. Flow cytometry had shown CD8+CD57+ cell expansion in the patients selected for sequencing. Every patient had severe acquired aplastic anemia, diagnosed using the International Study of Aplastic Anemia and Agranulocytosis and Camitta criteria. At the time blood was sampled, none of the patients had received any therapy. In this study, sorted CD4+ and CD8+ T cells from the blood of healthy subjects and of severe aplastic anemia patients had their TCR repertoires deep-sequenced. Patients were enrolled in the USA under clinicaltrials.gov protocols 00001620, 01623167, 00001397, 00071045, 00081523 and 00961064. Ficoll-Paque density gradient centrifugation was used to isolate peripheral blood mononuclear cells. Before DNA extraction, CD4+ and CD8+ T cells were sorted with FACS or magnetic beads.

This clonotype originated in a human donor with aplastic anemia. Sequencing was carried out using sorted CD4+, CD8+, or CD8+CD57+ T cells (not recorded which) from PBMCs. The V and J genes are TRBV2 and TRBJ1-3; the best D guess is TRBD1, with 5 bases matching. CDR3 protein: CASSAYRRGNTIYF. The nucleotide sequence reads as follows: TGTGCCAGCAGTGCCTACAGGAGGGGAAACACCATATATTTT.